This entry features one TCR beta chain sequence. Antigen unknown. Only in-frame clones appear in the TCRdb table, and some are missing; sequencing was by immunoSEQ multiplex PCR. Of over 950,000 clones in the sample, roughly 77% were seen once. The sample belongs to a study of shared clonotypes between healthy human individuals. Study-wide context: CD4 naive cells filled three plates per donor, CD4 memory three, CD8 naive two and CD8 memory one. General study points: What naive subsets generally showed was a larger estimated richness than memory subsets showed. Naive CD4 clonotypes overlapped across a handful of donors at roughly 5%.

The CDR3 is 14 amino acids. Germline V gene sequence: CDR1 MNHEY, CDR2 SVGAGI. V shed 6 bases, J shed 2 bases, and the junction held 6 bases outside the gene matches. The rearrangement links TRBV6-5 to TRBJ2-7, with 8 bases aligning to TRBD1. The sample was memory CD4+ T cells from PBMCs. The subset was: CD45RA-negative fraction. This TCR derives from a man aged 18 to 30 in good health. Some clones in this sample may be carry-over from other donors' samples. In DNA form, the CDR3 reads TGTGCCAGCAGAAGTCCAGGGGGCGCCTACGAGCAGTACTTC. This sequence encodes CASRSPGGAYEQYF.